This record concerns one T cell receptor (beta chain) sequence. Its antigen is as yet unknown. Data came from immunoSEQ multiplex PCR; TCRdb stores just in-frame clones and leaves some out. The sample contains about 53,000 clones, around 85% of which appear only once. Germline loops: CDR1 LNHDA, CDR2 SQIVND (reference sequence). V shed 4 bases and J shed 6 bases, with 10 bases lying between them. This CDR3 contains 13 residues. This sample is drawn from a study of T cell responses to AZD1222 COVID-19 vaccine. About the research overall: Timing groups of about 4 and about 12 weeks for second doses were pooled. General study points: A rise in Spike-specific TCR breadth and depth followed two AZD1222 doses. Vaccine-related CD4 TCRs covered spike, predominating at 160-218 and 743-854.

This sample comprised peripheral blood, obtained on day 0 of AZD1222 vaccination. The TCR originated in an adult in good health. The J gene is TRBJ2-1, the V gene TRBV19; D perhaps matches TRBD2 (5 bases). This CDR3 reads CASSTGLRNEQFF. The DNA of the CDR3 is TGTGCCAGTAGTACCGGACTTCGCAATGAGCAGTTCTTC.